This entry features one TCR beta chain sequence. CDR1 and CDR2 (germline): SGHTA, FQGNSA. V shed 5 bases and J shed 8 bases, with 12 bases lying between them. The CDR3 extends over 12 amino acids. TCRdb used MiXCR to reprocess the RT-PCR reads, holding one entry per CDR3 protein. Here the sample spans hundreds of thousands of distinct CDR3 sequences, 14% being singletons. This TCR derives from a female donor in good health, serving as a healthy control. Material: memory CD4+ T cells from blood. The chain recombines TRBV7-2 with TRBJ1-2; D not certain. CDR3 region: CASSQRPGGYTF. Written as DNA, the CDR3 is TGTGCCAGCAGCCAAAGGCCCGGGGGCTACACCTTC.